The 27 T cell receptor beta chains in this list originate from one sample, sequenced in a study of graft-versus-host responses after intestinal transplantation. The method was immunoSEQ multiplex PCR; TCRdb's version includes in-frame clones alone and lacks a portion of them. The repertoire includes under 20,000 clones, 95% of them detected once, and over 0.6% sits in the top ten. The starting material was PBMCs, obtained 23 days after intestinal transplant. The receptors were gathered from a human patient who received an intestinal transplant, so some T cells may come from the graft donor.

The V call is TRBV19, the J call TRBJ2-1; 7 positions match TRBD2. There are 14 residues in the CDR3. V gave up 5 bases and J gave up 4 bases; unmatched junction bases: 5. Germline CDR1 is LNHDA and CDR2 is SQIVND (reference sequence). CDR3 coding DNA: TGTGCCAGTAGTGGACTAGGGGTATACAATGAGCAGTTCTTC. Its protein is CASSGLGVYNEQFF.

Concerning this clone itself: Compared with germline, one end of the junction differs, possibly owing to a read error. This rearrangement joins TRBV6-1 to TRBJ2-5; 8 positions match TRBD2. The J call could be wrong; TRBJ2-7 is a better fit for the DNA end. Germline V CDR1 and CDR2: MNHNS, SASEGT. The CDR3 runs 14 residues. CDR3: CASREGLAVYEQYF. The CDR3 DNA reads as TGTGCCAGCAGGGAAGGACTAGCTGTTTACGAGCAGTACTTC.

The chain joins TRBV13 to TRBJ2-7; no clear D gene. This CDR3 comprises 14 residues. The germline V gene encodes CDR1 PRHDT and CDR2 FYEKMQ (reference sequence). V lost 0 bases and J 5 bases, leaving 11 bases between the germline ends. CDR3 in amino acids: CASSLGLTADEQYF. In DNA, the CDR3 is TGTGCCAGCAGCTTAGGCCTAACCGCGGACGAGCAGTACTTC.

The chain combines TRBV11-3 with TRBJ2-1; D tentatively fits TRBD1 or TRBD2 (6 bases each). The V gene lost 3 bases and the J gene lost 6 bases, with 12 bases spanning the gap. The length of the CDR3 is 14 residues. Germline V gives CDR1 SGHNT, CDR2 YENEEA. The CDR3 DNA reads TGTGCCAGCAGCTTGGGCGGGACAAGCAATGAGCAGTTCTTC. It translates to CASSLGGTSNEQFF.

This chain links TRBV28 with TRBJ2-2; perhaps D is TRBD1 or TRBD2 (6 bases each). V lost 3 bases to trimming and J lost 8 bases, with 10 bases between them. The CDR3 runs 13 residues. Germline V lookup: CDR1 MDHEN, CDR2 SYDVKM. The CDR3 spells CASSFRGPGELFF. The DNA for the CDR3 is TGTGCCAGCAGTTTCCGGGGGCCAGGGGAGCTGTTTTTT.

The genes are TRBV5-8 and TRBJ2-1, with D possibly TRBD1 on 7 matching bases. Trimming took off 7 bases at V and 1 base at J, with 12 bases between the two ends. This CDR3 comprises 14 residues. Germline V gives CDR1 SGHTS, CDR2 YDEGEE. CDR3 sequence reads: CASGPGGSYNEQFF. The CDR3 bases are TGTGCCAGCGGACCAGGGGGGTCCTACAATGAGCAGTTCTTC.

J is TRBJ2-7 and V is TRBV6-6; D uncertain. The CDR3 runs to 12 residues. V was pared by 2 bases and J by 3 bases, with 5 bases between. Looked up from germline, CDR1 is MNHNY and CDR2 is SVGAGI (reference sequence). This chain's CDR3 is CASSYGVYEQYF. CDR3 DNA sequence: TGTGCCAGCAGTTACGGAGTCTACGAGCAGTACTTC.

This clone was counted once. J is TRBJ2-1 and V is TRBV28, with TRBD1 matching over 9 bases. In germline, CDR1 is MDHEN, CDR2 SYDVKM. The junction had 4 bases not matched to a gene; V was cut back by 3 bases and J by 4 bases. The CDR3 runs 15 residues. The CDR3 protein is CASSFRQGDYNEQFF. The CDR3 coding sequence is TGTGCCAGCAGTTTCCGACAGGGGGATTACAATGAGCAGTTCTTC.

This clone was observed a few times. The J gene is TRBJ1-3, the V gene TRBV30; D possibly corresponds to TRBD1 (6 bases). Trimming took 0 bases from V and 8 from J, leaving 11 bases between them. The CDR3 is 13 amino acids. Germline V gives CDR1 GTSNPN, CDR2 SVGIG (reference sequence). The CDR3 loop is CAWSVAGGDTIYF. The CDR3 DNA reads TGTGCCTGGAGTGTAGCGGGGGGCGACACCATATATTTT.

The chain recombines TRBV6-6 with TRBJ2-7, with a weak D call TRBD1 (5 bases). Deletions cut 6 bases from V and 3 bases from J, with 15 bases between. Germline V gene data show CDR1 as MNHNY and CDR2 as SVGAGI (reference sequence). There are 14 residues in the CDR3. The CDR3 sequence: CASSTSQGYYEQYF. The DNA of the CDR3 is TGTGCCAGCAGCACATCCCAGGGATACTACGAGCAGTACTTC.

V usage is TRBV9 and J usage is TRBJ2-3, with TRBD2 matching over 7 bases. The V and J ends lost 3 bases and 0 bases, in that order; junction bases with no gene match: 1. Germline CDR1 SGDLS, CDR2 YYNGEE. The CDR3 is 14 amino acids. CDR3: CASSGSGSTDTQYF. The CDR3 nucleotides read TGTGCCAGCAGCGGTAGCGGGAGCACAGATACGCAGTATTTT.

The CDR3 region has the DNA TGTGCCAGCAGCTTAGATCCAAAGACAGGGGGACTTTACAATGAGCAGTTCTTC. Its translation is CASSLDPKTGGLYNEQFF. V gene TRBV11-3 combines with J gene TRBJ2-1; the match to TRBD1 covers 9 bases. CDR1 is SGHNT, CDR2 YENEEA, per germline. J lost 4 bases, V lost 0 bases, and 10 bases had no gene match. The CDR3 extends over 18 amino acids. The full variable domain, its missing parts supplied by reference TRBV11-3 and TRBJ2-1, is EAGVVQSPRYKIIEKKQPVAFWCNPISGHNTLYWYLQNLGQGPELLIRYENEEAVDDSQLPKDRFSAERLKGVDSTLKIQPAELGDSAVYLCASSLDPKTGGLYNEQFFGPGTRLTVL.

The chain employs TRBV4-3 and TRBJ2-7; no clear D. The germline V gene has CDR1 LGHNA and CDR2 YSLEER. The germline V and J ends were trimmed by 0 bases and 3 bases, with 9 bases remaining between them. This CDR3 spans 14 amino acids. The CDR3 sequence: CASSQDHKHYEQYF. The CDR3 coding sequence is TGCGCCAGCAGCCAAGATCACAAACACTACGAGCAGTACTTC.

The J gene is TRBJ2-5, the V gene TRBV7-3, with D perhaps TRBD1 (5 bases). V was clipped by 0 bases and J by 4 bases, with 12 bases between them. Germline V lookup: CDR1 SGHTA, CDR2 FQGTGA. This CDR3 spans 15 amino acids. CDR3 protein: CASSLTVQGLETQYF. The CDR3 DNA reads TGTGCCAGCAGCTTAACAGTCCAGGGCTTAGAGACCCAGTACTTC.

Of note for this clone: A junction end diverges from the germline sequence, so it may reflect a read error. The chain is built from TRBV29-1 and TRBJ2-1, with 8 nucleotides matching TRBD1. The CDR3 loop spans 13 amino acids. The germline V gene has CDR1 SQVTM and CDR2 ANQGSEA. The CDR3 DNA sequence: TGCAGCGGGGGGACAGGCTCCAACAATGAGCAGTTCTTC. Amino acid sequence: CSGGTGSNNEQFF.

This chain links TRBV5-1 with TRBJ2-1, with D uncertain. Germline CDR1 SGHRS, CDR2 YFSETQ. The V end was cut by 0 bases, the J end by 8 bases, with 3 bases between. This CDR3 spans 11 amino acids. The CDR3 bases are TGCGCCAGCAGCTTGGCATATGAGCAGTTCTTC. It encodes CASSLAYEQFF.

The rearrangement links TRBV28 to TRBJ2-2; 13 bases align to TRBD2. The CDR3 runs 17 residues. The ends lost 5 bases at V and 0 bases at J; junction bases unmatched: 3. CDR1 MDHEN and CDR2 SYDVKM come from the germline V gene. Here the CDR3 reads CASSLGTSGTNTGELFF. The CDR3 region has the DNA TGTGCCAGCAGTCTCGGGACTAGCGGGACGAACACCGGGGAGCTGTTTTTT.

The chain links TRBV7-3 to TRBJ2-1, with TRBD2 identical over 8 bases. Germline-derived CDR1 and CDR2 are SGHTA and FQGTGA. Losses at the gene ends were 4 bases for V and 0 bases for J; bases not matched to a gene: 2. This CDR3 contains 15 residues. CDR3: CASSSSGHSYNEQFF. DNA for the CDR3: TGTGCCAGCAGCTCTAGCGGGCACTCCTACAATGAGCAGTTCTTC. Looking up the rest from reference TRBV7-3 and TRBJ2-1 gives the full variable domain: GAGVSQTPSNKVTEKGKYVELRCDPISGHTALYWYRQSLGQGPEFLIYFQGTGAADDSGLPNDRFFAVRPEGSVSTLKIQRTERGDSAVYLCASSSSGHSYNEQFFGPGTRLTVL.

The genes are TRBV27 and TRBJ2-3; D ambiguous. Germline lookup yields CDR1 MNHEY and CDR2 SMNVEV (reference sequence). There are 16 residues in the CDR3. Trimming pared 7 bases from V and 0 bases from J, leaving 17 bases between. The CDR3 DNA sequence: TGTGCCAGCACCCCTGGTTGGGATCCCAGCACAGATACGCAGTATTTT. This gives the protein CASTPGWDPSTDTQYF.

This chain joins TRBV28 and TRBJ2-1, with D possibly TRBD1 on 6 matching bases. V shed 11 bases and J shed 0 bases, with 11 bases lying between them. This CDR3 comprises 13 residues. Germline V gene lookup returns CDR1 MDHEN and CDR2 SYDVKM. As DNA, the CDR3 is TGTGCCTTACAGGGTAGCTCCTACAATGAGCAGTTCTTC. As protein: CALQGSSYNEQFF.

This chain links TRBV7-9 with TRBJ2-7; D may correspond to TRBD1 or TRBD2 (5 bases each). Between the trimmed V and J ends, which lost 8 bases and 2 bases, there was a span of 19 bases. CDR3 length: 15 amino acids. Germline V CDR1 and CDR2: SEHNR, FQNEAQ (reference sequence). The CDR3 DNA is TGTGCCAGCGCCCCCCTCGTTGGGGGAGCCTACGAGCAGTACTTC. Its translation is CASAPLVGGAYEQYF.

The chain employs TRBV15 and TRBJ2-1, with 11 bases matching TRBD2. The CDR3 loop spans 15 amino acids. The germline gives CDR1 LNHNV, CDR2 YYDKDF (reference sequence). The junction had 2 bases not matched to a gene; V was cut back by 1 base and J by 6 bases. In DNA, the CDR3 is TGTGCCACCAGCAGAGTTCTAGCGGGAGGCAATGAGCAGTTCTTC. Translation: CATSRVLAGGNEQFF.

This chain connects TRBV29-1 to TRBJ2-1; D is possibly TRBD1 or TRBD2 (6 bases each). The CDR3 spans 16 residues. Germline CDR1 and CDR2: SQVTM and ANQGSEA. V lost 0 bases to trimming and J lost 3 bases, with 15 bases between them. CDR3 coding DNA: TGCAGCGTTGAAGATCCCCAAAGGGGGGTCTACAATGAGCAGTTCTTC. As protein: CSVEDPQRGVYNEQFF.

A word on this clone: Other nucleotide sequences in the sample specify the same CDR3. The CDR3 nucleotides read TGTGCCAGCAGTTTATCGACAGTTCGGAACACTGAAGCTTTCTTT. Translation: CASSLSTVRNTEAFF. The chain has TRBV27 and TRBJ1-1, with D tentatively TRBD1 (5 bases). CDR3 length equals 15 residues. Germline CDR1 reads MNHEY; CDR2 reads SMNVEV (reference sequence). V gave up 0 bases and J gave up 1 base, with 9 bases separating them.

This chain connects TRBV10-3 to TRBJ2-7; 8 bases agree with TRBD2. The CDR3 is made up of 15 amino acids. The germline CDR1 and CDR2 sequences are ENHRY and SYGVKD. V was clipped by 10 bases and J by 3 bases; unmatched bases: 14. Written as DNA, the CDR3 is TGTGCCACTTACGGGGGGGCGCAAGGAGACTACGAGCAGTACTTC. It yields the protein CATYGGAQGDYEQYF.

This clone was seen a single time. The CDR3 region has the DNA TGTGCCAGCAGCTCCCCCCGTAGCCTGCCGCCTCCCAATGATGAGCAGTTCTTC. It encodes CASSSPRSLPPPNDEQFF. V is TRBV11-2 and J is TRBJ2-1; D is unclear. Germline CDR1 SGHAT, CDR2 FQNNGV. This CDR3 has 18 amino acids. Trimming took 4 bases from V and 8 from J, leaving 27 bases between them.

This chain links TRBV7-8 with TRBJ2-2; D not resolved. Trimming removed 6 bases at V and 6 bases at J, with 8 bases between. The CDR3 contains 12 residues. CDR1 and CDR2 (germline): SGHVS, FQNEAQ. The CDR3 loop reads CASRPLSGELFF. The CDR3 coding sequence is TGTGCCAGCAGACCTTTGTCCGGGGAGCTGTTTTTT.